The 21 T cell receptor beta chains below all came from one sample that was sequenced in a study of blood T cell repertoires in COVID-19. Sequenced by immunoSEQ multiplex PCR; TCRdb stores in-frame clones only, minus some. The table has approximately 100,000 clones, roughly 71% seen once. Sequenced: peripheral blood. These receptors were collected from an elderly man with acute or convalescent COVID-19.

This clone was seen a few times. Other DNA sequences within the sample encode an identical CDR3. V usage is TRBV29-1 and J usage is TRBJ1-5; D is unresolved. The CDR3 is 13 residues long. Germline values: CDR1 SQVTM, CDR2 ANQGSEA. V shed 5 bases and J shed 0 bases, with 8 bases lying between them. As DNA, the CDR3 is TGCAGCGTTCAAACTAATAGCAATCAGCCCCAGCATTTT. It specifies CSVQTNSNQPQHF.

V gene TRBV6-1 combines with J gene TRBJ2-7; D may be TRBD2 (7 bases). In germline, CDR1 is MNHNS, CDR2 SASEGT. There are 15 residues in the CDR3. Trimming took off 1 base at V and 2 bases at J, with 12 bases between the two ends. DNA for the CDR3: TGTGCCAGCAGTGAAGGGGGGGGCGCGACCTACGAGCAGTACTTC. It specifies CASSEGGGATYEQYF.

The chain carries TRBV24-1 and TRBJ2-1, with TRBD1 matching 8 bases. The CDR3 is 16 residues long. Germline CDR1 KGHDR, CDR2 SFDVKD. With V trimmed by 3 bases and J by 8 bases, 11 bases remained unmatched. This chain's CDR3 is CATSDTQRQGMDEQFF. DNA of the CDR3: TGTGCCACCAGTGATACCCAGCGACAGGGGATGGATGAGCAGTTCTTC.

The chain links TRBV23-1 to TRBJ2-7; D gene unclear. TRBV23-1 is an open reading frame, and its role is uncertain. Between the trimmed V and J ends, which lost 1 base and 5 bases, there was a span of 9 bases. The CDR3 contains 13 residues. The CDR3 DNA sequence: TGCGCCAGCAGTCAATTGGTCGAGAACGAGCAGTACTTC. It encodes CASSQLVENEQYF.

CDR3: CASSQTHGQGIGDTQYF. The DNA of the CDR3 is TGTGCCAGCAGTCAAACCCATGGACAGGGGATTGGCGATACGCAGTATTTT. The gene calls are TRBV6-6 and TRBJ2-3; 9 nucleotides align to TRBD1. With V trimmed by 5 bases and J by 6 bases, 15 bases remained unmatched. The CDR3 runs to 17 residues. CDR1 is MNHNY, CDR2 SVGAGI, per germline (reference sequence).

V usage is TRBV29-1 and J usage is TRBJ1-1; D is possibly TRBD1 (5 bases). The CDR3 has 15 amino acids. Trimming removed 3 bases from V and 0 bases from J, with 14 bases in between. Germline-derived CDR1 and CDR2 are SQVTM and ANQGSEA. The CDR3, as DNA: TGCAGCGTTGAGGGGGGGGTACTAGTGAACACTGAAGCTTTCTTT. Its translation: CSVEGGVLVNTEAFF. Filled out from reference TRBV29-1 and TRBJ1-1, the complete variable domain reads SAVISQKPSRDICQRGTSLTIQCQVDSQVTMMFWYRQQPGQSLTLIATANQGSEATYESGFVIDKFPISRPNLTFSTLTVSNMSPEDSSIYLCSVEGGVLVNTEAFFGQGTRLTVV.

V and J are TRBV7-2 and TRBJ1-6; 7 bases agree with TRBD1. The V gene's germline CDR1 is SGHTA and CDR2 FQGNSA. The CDR3 loop spans 15 amino acids. V was clipped by 4 bases and J by 7 bases; unmatched bases: 7. The CDR3 DNA sequence: TGTGCCAGCAGCTCACTAGGGGGCTCAAATTCACCCCTCCACTTT. Amino acid sequence: CASSSLGGSNSPLHF.

This chain links TRBV3-1 (or the pseudogene TRBV3-2) with TRBJ2-4, with a weak D call TRBD2 (6 bases). The germline V gene has CDR1 LGHDT and CDR2 YNNKEL (reference sequence). The germline V and J ends were trimmed by 8 bases and 0 bases, with 17 bases remaining between them. This CDR3 spans 16 amino acids. The CDR3 nucleotides are TGTGCCAGCGCCACTTCTAGCGCCATAGCCAAAAACATTCAGTACTTC. Translating it yields CASATSSAIAKNIQYF.

This clone was observed a few times. J is TRBJ1-1 and V is TRBV10-3, with a tentative D call TRBD1 (5 bases). CDR1 and CDR2 (germline): ENHRY, SYGVKD. V lost 3 bases, J lost 0 bases, and 11 bases lay in between. The CDR3 loop spans 15 amino acids. This CDR3 reads CAISDRGVMNTEAFF. CDR3 DNA sequence: TGTGCCATCAGTGACCGGGGGGTTATGAACACTGAAGCTTTCTTT.

V is TRBV9 and J is TRBJ1-3, with TRBD1 as a possible D gene (5 bases). Germline V gene sequence: CDR1 SGDLS, CDR2 YYNGEE. Trimming shortened V by 0 bases and J by 1 base, and 17 bases separated the two germline ends. The CDR3 covers 18 residues. The CDR3 bases are TGTGCCAGCAGCGTAGGGACCAACTCCAGGGCTTCTGGAAACACCATATATTTT. Protein: CASSVGTNSRASGNTIYF.

The rearrangement uses TRBV28 and TRBJ2-1; D is unresolved. Germline lookup yields CDR1 MDHEN and CDR2 SYDVKM. V was shortened by 4 bases and J by 8 bases, with 12 bases between the two germline ends. CDR3 length: 13 amino acids. The chain's CDR3 is CASSSLNAHEQFF. Written as DNA, the CDR3 is TGTGCCAGCAGTTCGCTAAACGCCCATGAGCAGTTCTTC.

This clone was found a few times. V usage is TRBV7-2 and J usage is TRBJ1-5; D call uncertain. The CDR3 consists of 13 residues. Germline assignment: CDR1 SGHTA and CDR2 FQGNSA. Trimming pared 1 base from V and 7 bases from J, leaving 8 bases between. The CDR3: CASSLDVLQPQHF. Written as DNA, the CDR3 is TGTGCCAGCAGCTTAGATGTATTACAGCCCCAGCATTTT.

The CDR3 reads CSVRPDSGANVLTF. The CDR3 DNA reads as TGCAGCGTACGTCCAGACTCTGGGGCCAACGTCCTGACTTTC. The chain combines TRBV29-1 with TRBJ2-6; D uncertain. CDR1 and CDR2 from the germline V gene are SQVTM and ANQGSEA. The CDR3 totals 14 residues. Trimming pared 6 bases from V and 0 bases from J, leaving 9 bases between.

CDR3 loop: CASSWARGVYTEAFF. In DNA, the CDR3 is TGTGCCAGCAGTTGGGCGCGGGGGGTGTACACTGAAGCTTTCTTT. The genes are TRBV6-5 and TRBJ1-1; a weak D match, TRBD1 (5 bases). The CDR3 has 15 residues. CDR1 MNHEY and CDR2 SVGAGI come from the germline V gene. V dropped 4 bases and J dropped 3 bases, with 15 bases sitting between them.

The chain recombines TRBV7-2 with TRBJ1-2; D call uncertain. This CDR3 is built from 13 residues. The germline CDR1 and CDR2 sequences are SGHTA and FQGNSA. V dropped 1 base and J dropped 4 bases, with 7 bases sitting between them. CDR3 in amino acids: CASSLGTSYGYTF. CDR3 in DNA: TGTGCCAGCAGCTTAGGCACGAGCTATGGCTACACCTTC. The full variable domain, its missing parts supplied by reference TRBV7-2 and TRBJ1-2, is GAGVSQSPSNKVTEKGKDVELRCDPISGHTALYWYRQSLGQGLEFLIYFQGNSAPDKSGLPSDRFSAERTGGSVSTLTIQRTQQEDSAVYLCASSLGTSYGYTFGSGTRLTVV.

The rearrangement uses TRBV11-3 and TRBJ2-5; tentatively, D is TRBD1 (6 bases). Germline V gene data show CDR1 as SGHNT and CDR2 as YENEEA. V lost 8 bases and J lost 5, with 21 bases in between. This CDR3 contains 15 residues. The CDR3: CASRIEGRGGETQYF. In nucleotides, the CDR3 is TGTGCCAGCCGCATAGAGGGCAGGGGTGGGGAGACCCAGTACTTC.

The chain has TRBV4-2 and TRBJ2-3; unclear D gene. Germline CDR1 LGHNA, CDR2 YNFKEQ. Trimming stripped 4 bases from V and 6 bases from J, with 11 bases between. CDR3 length: 13 amino acids. The CDR3 DNA follows: TGTGCCAGCAGCCCCCTCCGAGGTGATACGCAGTATTTT. Translation: CASSPLRGDTQYF.

The chain carries TRBV7-9 and TRBJ1-1, with 9 bases matching TRBD1. With V trimmed by 7 bases and J by 1 base, 4 bases remained unmatched. CDR3 size: 14 residues. The germline CDR1 and CDR2 sequences are SEHNR and FQNEAQ (reference sequence). DNA for the CDR3: TGTGCCAGCAACGGACAGGGGCAGAACACTGAAGCTTTCTTT. Encoded protein: CASNGQGQNTEAFF.

The rearrangement links TRBV10-1 to TRBJ1-4; TRBD1 is a possible D gene (5 bases). With 3 bases removed from V and 6 bases from J, the gap between germline ends came to 20 bases. CDR1 is WNHNN and CDR2 is SYGVQD in the germline V gene (reference sequence). The CDR3 is 17 amino acids. In DNA, the CDR3 is TGCGCCAGCAGTGACCCCAGGGCCGTCGGCGAACATGAAAAACTGTTTTTT. Translating it yields CASSDPRAVGEHEKLFF.

This clone was counted only a few times. The chain links TRBV7-9 to TRBJ1-1, with D uncertain. V was pared by 5 bases and J by 3 bases, with 4 bases between. This CDR3 comprises 11 residues. The germline V gene encodes CDR1 SEHNR and CDR2 FQNEAQ (reference sequence). The CDR3 sequence: CASSRDTEAFF. CDR3 in DNA: TGTGCCAGCAGCCGGGACACTGAAGCTTTCTTT. Looking up the rest from reference TRBV7-9 and TRBJ1-1 gives the full variable domain: DTGVSQNPRHKITKRGQNVTFRCDPISEHNRLYWYRQTLGQGPEFLTYFQNEAQLEKSRLLSDRFSAERPKGSFSTLEIQRTEQGDSAMYLCASSRDTEAFFGQGTRLTVV.

The J gene is TRBJ2-7, the V gene TRBV3-1 (or the pseudogene TRBV3-2); 12 bases fit TRBD2. Per germline, CDR1 LGHDT and CDR2 YNNKEL (reference sequence). CDR3 length: 15 residues. J was trimmed by 5 bases and V by 5 bases; bases with no gene match: 7. CDR3 region: CASSFPTSGSDEQYF. For the CDR3, the DNA is TGTGCCAGCAGCTTTCCGACTAGCGGGAGCGACGAGCAGTACTTC.